The 30 T cell receptor beta chains below were found in one sample sequenced in a study of blood T cell repertoires in COVID-19. Assay: immunoSEQ multiplex PCR; the TCRdb copy retains only in-frame clones and omits some. The sample lists around 250,000 clones; around 88% were seen once. Sequencing was carried out using peripheral blood. The receptors come from a man at least 80 years old with acute or convalescent COVID-19.

This chain connects TRBV18 to TRBJ2-3; D not resolved. Germline lookup yields CDR1 KGHSH and CDR2 LQKENI. Trimming cost V 0 bases and J 0 bases, with 13 bases left between them. The CDR3 spans 17 residues. The CDR3 DNA reads as TGTGCCAGCTCACCACCCAGAAAGTTGACAAGCACAGATACGCAGTATTTT. Protein sequence: CASSPPRKLTSTDTQYF.

The rearrangement uses TRBV6-5 and TRBJ2-5, with TRBD1 matching over 7 bases. Trimming cost V 0 bases and J 4 bases; bases outside gene matches: 2. The CDR3 has 14 residues. The V gene's germline CDR1 is MNHEY and CDR2 SVGAGI. In DNA form, the CDR3 reads TGTGCCAGCAGTTACTCGGGACAGTTAGAGACCCAGTACTTC. The encoded protein is CASSYSGQLETQYF.

This rearrangement joins TRBV7-9 to TRBJ1-2, with unresolved D. The CDR3 is 14 amino acids. The V gene lost 5 bases and the J gene lost 4 bases, with 14 bases spanning the gap. CDR1 is SEHNR, CDR2 FQNEAQ, per germline (reference sequence). The CDR3: CASSEGSGLYGYTF. The DNA of the CDR3 is TGTGCCAGCAGCGAAGGGAGTGGACTCTATGGCTACACCTTC.

This clone was found a few times. CDR3 sequence reads: CATSRNDKYQETQYF. As DNA, the CDR3 is TGTGCCACCAGCAGGAACGACAAATACCAAGAGACCCAGTACTTC. The chain links TRBV15 to TRBJ2-5; D not certain. CDR3 length equals 15 residues. Germline CDR1 is LNHNV and CDR2 is YYDKDF (reference sequence). The V and J ends lost 3 bases and 0 bases respectively, with 11 bases between them.

The chain combines TRBV3-1 (or the pseudogene TRBV3-2) with TRBJ1-5; D not resolved. This CDR3 is built from 14 residues. With 4 bases removed from V and 2 bases from J, the gap between germline ends came to 9 bases. The germline V gene encodes CDR1 LGHDT and CDR2 YNNKEL (reference sequence). CDR3 in DNA: TGTGCCAGCAGCCGCGGGGAGGGCAATCAGCCCCAGCATTTT. Translating it yields CASSRGEGNQPQHF.

The chain couples TRBV3-1 (or the pseudogene TRBV3-2) to TRBJ2-2; D not resolved. The CDR3 covers 18 residues. Germline V lookup: CDR1 LGHDT, CDR2 YNNKEL (reference sequence). Trimming stripped 3 bases from V and 0 bases from J, with 17 bases between. CDR3 sequence (DNA): TGTGCCAGCAGCCAGGTACCCCTCGGTCCCCCGAACACCGGGGAGCTGTTTTTT. This encodes CASSQVPLGPPNTGELFF.

This sequence joins TRBV10-1 and TRBJ2-3, with TRBD1 identical over 9 bases. Trimming removed 6 bases from V and 4 bases from J; junction bases left unmatched: 8. CDR3 length: 15 amino acids. Looked up from germline, CDR1 is WNHNN and CDR2 is SYGVQD (reference sequence). CDR3 in amino acids: CASSDTGGAADTQYF. The CDR3 region has the DNA TGCGCCAGCAGCGATACAGGGGGCGCGGCAGATACGCAGTATTTT.

This clone came up many times. The chain has TRBV2 and TRBJ1-5; D unclear. The germline V gene has CDR1 SNHLY and CDR2 FYNNEI. The CDR3 is 14 amino acids. The V end was cut by 1 base, the J end by 4 bases, with 8 bases between. This CDR3 reads CASSEDIVNQPQHF. Here the CDR3 DNA reads TGTGCCAGCAGTGAAGATATAGTTAATCAGCCCCAGCATTTT. Together with reference TRBV2 and TRBJ1-5, the CDR3 gives the full variable domain: EPEVTQTPSHQVTQMGQEVILRCVPISNHLYFYWYRQILGQKVEFLVSFYNNEISEKSEIFDDQFSVERPDGSNFTLKIRSTKLEDSAMYFCASSEDIVNQPQHFGDGTRLSIL.

The chain has TRBV30 and TRBJ2-7, with D perhaps matching TRBD2 (5 bases). This CDR3 is 13 amino acids long. Per germline, CDR1 GTSNPN and CDR2 SVGIG (reference sequence). The V end was cut by 5 bases, the J end by 12 bases, with 23 bases between. This CDR3 reads CAWEGANRLIRYF. CDR3 in DNA: TGTGCCTGGGAAGGAGCCAACCGACTAATTCGGTACTTC.

This chain links TRBV6-6 with TRBJ1-1; no clear D gene. CDR3 size: 11 residues. Per germline, CDR1 MNHNY and CDR2 SVGAGI (reference sequence). V shed 5 bases and J shed 6 bases, with 7 bases lying between them. The CDR3 here is CASSPLAEAFF. Written as DNA, the CDR3 is TGTGCCAGCAGTCCTCTTGCTGAAGCTTTCTTT.

The J gene is TRBJ1-3, the V gene TRBV11-2, with a weak D call TRBD1 (6 bases). This CDR3 has 16 amino acids. The V end lost 0 bases, the J end lost 4 bases, and 13 bases lay between the germline ends. Germline CDR1 reads SGHAT; CDR2 reads FQNNGV. The CDR3 loop reads CASSLDQGGTGNTIYF. The CDR3 nucleotides are TGTGCCAGCAGCTTAGACCAAGGGGGTACGGGAAACACCATATATTTT.

V and J are TRBV2 and TRBJ1-5; D ambiguous. The CDR3 is 12 residues long. Germline values: CDR1 SNHLY, CDR2 FYNNEI. Trimming took 3 bases from V and 6 from J, leaving 6 bases between them. CDR3 in amino acids: CASSDRSQPQHF. The CDR3 nucleotides are TGTGCCAGCAGTGATAGAAGTCAGCCCCAGCATTTT.

This chain uses TRBV5-1 with TRBJ2-1; a possible D gene is TRBD2 (6 bases). The CDR3 length is 19 residues. Germline loops: CDR1 SGHRS, CDR2 YFSETQ. V lost 5 bases and J 5 bases, leaving 29 bases between the germline ends. In nucleotides, the CDR3 is TGCGCCAGCAGATATCAGAGTCAGGTGGCAGGGAGGCCCGACAATGAGCAGTTCTTC. This translates into CASRYQSQVAGRPDNEQFF.

The chain has TRBV3-1 (or the pseudogene TRBV3-2) and TRBJ2-7, with TRBD1 as a possible D gene (6 bases). This CDR3 comprises 14 residues. Germline lookup yields CDR1 LGHDT and CDR2 YNNKEL (reference sequence). The V gene lost 3 bases and the J gene lost 1 base, with 10 bases spanning the gap. The DNA of the CDR3 is TGTGCCAGCAGCCACTGGGACACTTCCTACGAGCAGTACTTC. This sequence encodes CASSHWDTSYEQYF.

The chain couples TRBV19 to TRBJ1-5; no reliable D call. Per the germline V gene, CDR1 is LNHDA and CDR2 is SQIVND (reference sequence). This CDR3 has 13 residues. V was pared by 9 bases and J by 2 bases, with 11 bases between. In nucleotides, the CDR3 is TGTGCCAGCGGGGTTACGGGCAATCAGCCCCAGCATTTT. Translating gives CASGVTGNQPQHF.

This clone was observed once. The chain couples TRBV29-1 to TRBJ1-2, with a possible D match to TRBD1 (5 bases). Germline CDR1 SQVTM, CDR2 ANQGSEA. The CDR3 spans 13 residues. V was trimmed by 3 bases and J by 1 base, leaving 9 bases between them. CDR3 sequence reads: CSVEAGNNYGYTF. The DNA of the CDR3 is TGCAGCGTTGAGGCAGGGAATAACTATGGCTACACCTTC.

This clone was seen only a few times. The chain links TRBV11-1 to TRBJ2-1, with 7 bases aligning to TRBD1. The length of the CDR3 is 11 residues. The germline CDR1 and CDR2 sequences are SGHAT and FQDESV (reference sequence). J was trimmed by 15 bases and V by 5 bases; bases with no gene match: 7. CDR3 protein: CASSLDRSPFF. The CDR3 region has the DNA TGTGCCAGCAGCCTGGACAGGTCCCCGTTCTTC. The variable domain in full, completed from reference TRBV11-1 and TRBJ2-1, reads EAEVAQSPRYKITEKSQAVAFWCDPISGHATLYWYRQILGQGPELLVQFQDESVVDDSQLPKDRFSAERLKGVDSTLKIQPAELGDSAMYLCASSLDRSPFFGPGTRLTVL.

The rearrangement joins TRBV3-1 (or the pseudogene TRBV3-2) to TRBJ2-5, with TRBD2 as a possible D gene (6 bases). This CDR3 is built from 11 residues. CDR1 LGHDT and CDR2 YNNKEL come from the germline V gene (reference sequence). Trimming pared 6 bases from V and 9 bases from J, leaving 11 bases between. CDR3 bases: TGTGCCAGCAGTAACCGGGGGTCCCAGTACTTC. It translates to CASSNRGSQYF.

This rearrangement joins TRBV28 to TRBJ2-2; D unclear. CDR1 and CDR2 (germline): MDHEN, SYDVKM. V lost 3 bases and J 4 bases, leaving 3 bases between the germline ends. CDR3 size: 12 residues. The CDR3 DNA follows: TGTGCCAGCAGTTTGAGCACCGGGGAGCTGTTTTTT. It codes for CASSLSTGELFF. The full variable domain, in which reference TRBV28 and TRBJ2-2 provide the parts outside the CDR3, is DVKVTQSSRYLVKRTGEKVFLECVQDMDHENMFWYRQDPGLGLRLIYFSYDVKMKEKGDIPEGYSVSREKKERFSLILESASTNQTSMYLCASSLSTGELFFGEGSRLTVL.

The CDR3 nucleotides read TGTGCCAGCAGTTTTGCAGGTTCCAGCAATCAGCCCCAGCATTTT. Translation gives CASSFAGSSNQPQHF. The chain joins TRBV28 to TRBJ1-5; D not resolved. Germline values: CDR1 MDHEN, CDR2 SYDVKM. CDR3 length: 15 residues. V was trimmed by 3 bases and J by 1 base, leaving 10 bases between them.

Many counts were recorded for this clone. This sequence joins TRBV9 and TRBJ2-1; TRBD2 is a possible D gene (6 bases). V lost 0 bases, J lost 7 bases, and 14 bases lay in between. Germline CDR1 is SGDLS and CDR2 is YYNGEE. The CDR3 consists of 15 residues. The chain's CDR3 is CASSVGGLLQNEQFF. For the CDR3, the DNA is TGTGCCAGCAGCGTAGGAGGACTACTTCAGAATGAGCAGTTCTTC.

The table lists this clone with a count of one. V gene TRBV27 combines with J gene TRBJ2-1; 12 bases map to TRBD2. Trimming cost V 5 bases and J 5 bases; bases outside gene matches: 7. The CDR3 contains 16 residues. Germline V CDR1 and CDR2: MNHEY, SMNVEV (reference sequence). The CDR3 DNA is TGTGCCAGCAGTCCGCAACTAGCGGGAGGTAACAATGAGCAGTTCTTC. Encoded protein: CASSPQLAGGNNEQFF.

The chain recombines TRBV24-1 with TRBJ1-5; TRBD1 matches 7 bases. J was trimmed by 5 bases and V by 4 bases; bases with no gene match: 4. The V gene's germline CDR1 is KGHDR and CDR2 SFDVKD. The length of the CDR3 is 14 residues. Here the CDR3 DNA reads TGTGCCACCAGTGAAGGGGGCGCATATCAGCCCCAGCATTTT. This translates into CATSEGGAYQPQHF.

The chain joins TRBV18 to TRBJ1-5; D remains ambiguous. Trimming took 3 bases from V and 6 from J, leaving 12 bases between them. This CDR3 contains 14 residues. In germline, CDR1 is KGHSH, CDR2 LQKENI. The CDR3 loop is CASSPGRVGQPQHF. The DNA of the CDR3 is TGTGCCAGCTCACCCGGGAGGGTCGGTCAGCCCCAGCATTTT.

CDR3 residues: CASSSFVPGNQPQHF. CDR3 bases: TGTGCCAGCAGTTCCTTCGTACCGGGCAATCAGCCCCAGCATTTT. The rearrangement links TRBV6-6 to TRBJ1-5; D unresolved. V lost 4 bases, J lost 2 bases, and 12 bases lay in between. Looked up from germline, CDR1 is MNHNY and CDR2 is SVGAGI (reference sequence). This CDR3 contains 15 residues.

This chain uses TRBV27 with TRBJ2-7; 8 nucleotides align to TRBD2. The CDR3 is 16 residues long. Unmatched junction bases numbered 13, after V lost 4 bases and J lost 5 bases. Per germline, CDR1 MNHEY and CDR2 SMNVEV (reference sequence). The CDR3 DNA is TGTGCCAGCAGTTCCCGGGGGGGGTTCCTTTCTCACGAGCAGTACTTC. Translation gives CASSSRGGFLSHEQYF.

The chain recombines TRBV11-2 with TRBJ1-2; 8 positions match TRBD1. The CDR3 sequence is 17 residues long. The germline V gene has CDR1 SGHAT and CDR2 FQNNGV. Unmatched junction bases numbered 11, after V lost 5 bases and J lost 0 bases. The CDR3 DNA reads TGTGCCAGCAGCCCTAGGACAGGGTCGGTTACTAACTATGGCTACACCTTC. Translation: CASSPRTGSVTNYGYTF.

CDR3 sequence (DNA): TGTGCCAGCAGCCAAAGGGGCGGGGGGGGATTCACAGATACGCAGTATTTT. Its translation is CASSQRGGGGFTDTQYF. This sequence joins TRBV3-1 (or the pseudogene TRBV3-2) and TRBJ2-3; 9 nucleotides align to TRBD2. The CDR3 length is 17 residues. Germline V lookup: CDR1 LGHDT, CDR2 YNNKEL (reference sequence). V lost 2 bases and J lost 2; bases outside the gene matches: 8.

This rearrangement joins TRBV28 to TRBJ1-6; 7 nucleotides align to TRBD1. Trimming cost V 6 bases and J 9 bases; bases outside gene matches: 14. This CDR3 has 16 amino acids. Germline CDR1 is MDHEN and CDR2 is SYDVKM. CDR3 sequence (DNA): TGTGCCAGCAGGTCAAGTGACAGGGTTGGGGGTTCACCCCTCCACTTT. Translated, it gives CASRSSDRVGGSPLHF.

The chain has TRBV5-1 and TRBJ2-5; 7 bases align to TRBD2. Germline trimming cut 0 bases from V and 5 bases from J; bases unmatched to any gene: 7. Germline V gene lookup returns CDR1 SGHRS and CDR2 YFSETQ. The CDR3 has 15 residues. CDR3 in amino acids: CASSLAAGVRETQYF. The CDR3 nucleotides read TGCGCCAGCAGCTTGGCCGCGGGAGTTAGGGAGACCCAGTACTTC.